A selection of T cell receptor beta chains follows, all from one sample in a study of T cell responses to AZD1222 COVID-19 vaccine. Generated by immunoSEQ multiplex PCR, the TCRdb table keeps only in-frame clones and is missing some. The data contain 130,000 or so clones, roughly 84% of them singletons. The sample here was peripheral blood, taken on day 0 of AZD1222 vaccination. These receptors all come from an adult in good health. CDR3s include the opening cysteine and the closing phenylalanine or tryptophan. D genes are given only for firm matches. The size of a clone is reported for some rows only, either as once, few or many, or as a class for expanded clones.

TGTGCCAGCAGACAGGGGGCAGGGGGCTACACCTTC CASRQGAGGYTF TRBJ1-2 TRBV6-5 TRBD1 -
TGTGCCAGCAGCTTGAGTGGAGCCTACGAGCAGTACTTC CASSLSGAYEQYF TRBJ2-7 TRBV5-6 - -
TGTGCCAGCAGCAAGGGACTAGCGGGAAGGGGTGAGCAGTTCTTC CASSKGLAGRGEQFF TRBJ2-1 TRBV11-2 TRBD2 once
TGCGCCAGCAGCCAAGAAGTATGGGGGGCGTCTCTTCTGGGGCAGTACTTC CASSQEVWGASLLGQYF TRBJ2-7 TRBV4-1 - -
TGTGCCAGCAGCCCCACGGTGGTGTCATTACCTGGGGCCAACGTCCTGACTTTC CASSPTVVSLPGANVLTF TRBJ2-6 TRBV7-3 - -
TGTGCCACCAGTGATTCTGGGACGCCAAGACGCACCCAGTACTTC CATSDSGTPRRTQYF TRBJ2-5 TRBV24-1 - -
TGTGCCAGCAGCTACCGACAGGGGTCTAATGAAAAACTGTTTTTT CASSYRQGSNEKLFF TRBJ1-4 TRBV5-5 TRBD1 -
TGTGCCAGCAGTTACTCGTTGGATACGCAGTATTTT CASSYSLDTQYF TRBJ2-3 TRBV6-6 - -
TGTGCCAGTAGTACTGTCCTCGGGAACACCATATATTTT CASSTVLGNTIYF TRBJ1-3 TRBV19 - few
TGCGCCAGCAGCCAAGCTGGTCCGGGCTACGAGCAGTACTTC CASSQAGPGYEQYF TRBJ2-7 TRBV4-1 - -
TGTGCCAGCAGTTACGTCAGAGCTGGGGCCAACGTCCTGACTTTC CASSYVRAGANVLTF TRBJ2-6 TRBV6-2/TRBV6-3 - -
TGTGCCAGCAGCTTACTTAGGGGTCCCAATTCACCCCTCCACTTT CASSLLRGPNSPLHF TRBJ1-6 TRBV7-2 - -
TGTGCCAGCACCACGCAGGGGGACACTGAAGCTTTCTTT CASTTQGDTEAFF TRBJ1-1 TRBV7-9 TRBD1 few
TGTGCCAGCAGCTTTAACACAGGTGAGCAGTTCTTC CASSFNTGEQFF TRBJ2-1 TRBV7-3 - once
TGTGCCAGCAGCCCGGGACAGGGGAACACCGGGGAGCTGTTTTTT CASSPGQGNTGELFF TRBJ2-2 TRBV9 TRBD1 once
TGTGCCAGCAGCGCCCAATTGGGGGACAGGGGGACCAACAATTCACCCCTCCACTTT CASSAQLGDRGTNNSPLHF TRBJ1-6 TRBV21-1 - -